The clone carrying this T cell receptor (beta chain) was seen at least ten times. Its specificity is unknown. The data were obtained in a study of CD8+CD57+ T cells in acquired aplastic anemia. For the study at large: The DNA of sorted CD4+ and CD8+ cells averaged about 3 ug. The study obtained 11 million or so reads on average for CD4+ cells from healthy donors.

For CDR3 and TCR beta VDJ profiling, genomic DNA was the template used. Each CDR3 protein is one row after TCRdb ran MiXCR on the reads. Here the sample spans 350,000 to 450,000 distinct CDR3 sequences, around 68% being singletons. Study-level points and caveats: Patients and controls turned out to have 25 to 35 CD8+ CDR3 sequences in common.

Germline loops: CDR1 DFQATT, CDR2 SNEGSKA (reference sequence). V was pared by 6 bases and J by 3 bases, with 14 bases between. The CDR3 is made up of 13 amino acids. Sequencing input: sorted CD4+, CD8+, or CD8+CD57+ T cells (not recorded which) from PBMCs. The chain joins TRBV20-1 to TRBJ1-2; TRBD1 is a possible D gene (6 bases). This receptor was taken from a human donor in good health, serving as a control. The CDR3: CSALTGGYYGYTF. The CDR3 DNA reads TGCAGTGCCCTAACGGGGGGCTACTATGGCTACACCTTC.